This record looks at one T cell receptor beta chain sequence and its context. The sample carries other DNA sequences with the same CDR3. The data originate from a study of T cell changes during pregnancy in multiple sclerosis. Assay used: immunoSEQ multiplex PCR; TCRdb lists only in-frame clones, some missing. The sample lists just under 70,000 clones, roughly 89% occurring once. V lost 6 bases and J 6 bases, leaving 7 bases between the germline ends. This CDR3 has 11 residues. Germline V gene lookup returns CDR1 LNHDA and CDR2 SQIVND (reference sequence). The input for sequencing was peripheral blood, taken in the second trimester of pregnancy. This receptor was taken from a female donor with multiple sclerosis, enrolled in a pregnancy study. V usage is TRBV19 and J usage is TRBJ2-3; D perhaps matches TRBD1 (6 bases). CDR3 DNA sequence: TGTGCCAGTAGGAGGGGGGATACGCAGTATTTT. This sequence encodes CASRRGDTQYF.